The 9 T cell receptor beta chains below were found in one sample sequenced in a study of Tregs in tolerant kidney transplant recipients. Generated by immunoSEQ multiplex PCR, the TCRdb table keeps only in-frame clones and is missing some. The sample carries about 110,000 clones, about 90% recorded once. Sequences were derived from CD4+ T cells from blood, sampled before the transplant. The receptors stem from a human donor who received a combined kidney and bone marrow transplant.

The rearrangement uses TRBV19 and TRBJ2-7, with 9 positions matching TRBD2. CDR3 length: 15 residues. Germline V gene lookup returns CDR1 LNHDA and CDR2 SQIVND (reference sequence). The J segment lost 4 bases and the V segment lost 3 bases, leaving 7 bases of the junction unmatched. The CDR3 loop is CASSMGIAGVYEQYF. CDR3 nucleotides: TGTGCCAGTAGTATGGGGATAGCGGGAGTTTACGAGCAGTACTTC. Filled out from reference TRBV19 and TRBJ2-7, the complete variable domain reads DGGITQSPKYLFRKEGQNVTLSCEQNLNHDAMYWYRQDPGQGLRLIYYSQIVNDFQKGDIAEGYSVSREKKESFPLTVTSAQKNPTAFYLCASSMGIAGVYEQYFGPGTRLTVT.

The chain couples TRBV6-1 to TRBJ2-7, with D perhaps TRBD2 (5 bases). The V gene's germline CDR1 is MNHNS and CDR2 SASEGT. The CDR3 runs to 12 residues. V lost 2 bases and J lost 5, with 7 bases in between. CDR3 loop: CASSEFGNEQYF. The CDR3 DNA sequence: TGTGCCAGCAGTGAATTCGGGAACGAGCAGTACTTC.

The V and J genes are TRBV6-1 and TRBJ2-7; 8 nucleotides match TRBD1. CDR3 length: 15 residues. V trimming: 0 bases; J trimming: 5 bases; junction bases outside the gene matches: 6. Germline CDR1 MNHNS, CDR2 SASEGT. The CDR3 DNA follows: TGTGCCAGCAGTGAAGCGGTCTGGACAGGGAACGAGCAGTACTTC. It codes for CASSEAVWTGNEQYF.

CDR3 coding DNA: TGCGCCAGCAGCCACCCTAGCGGGTCGTCCTACAATGAGCAGTTCTTC. It translates to CASSHPSGSSYNEQFF. The chain is built from TRBV4-3 and TRBJ2-1, with 8 bases that match TRBD2. V was clipped by 3 bases and J by 1 base; unmatched bases: 5. CDR3 length equals 16 residues. The V gene's germline CDR1 is LGHNA and CDR2 YSLEER.

In this sample, this clone is medium-sized. The genes are TRBV5-6 and TRBJ2-7, with D possibly matching TRBD1 (5 bases). Trimming took 4 bases from V and 1 from J, leaving 6 bases between them. The CDR3 has 12 amino acids. Germline lookup yields CDR1 SGHDT and CDR2 YYEEEE. In DNA form, the CDR3 reads TGTGCCAGCAGCCGACAGTCCTACGAGCAGTACTTC. Its protein product is CASSRQSYEQYF.

V gene TRBV28 combines with J gene TRBJ2-3; 12 nucleotides align to TRBD2. Germline loops: CDR1 MDHEN, CDR2 SYDVKM. V shed 5 bases, J shed 0 bases, and the junction held 0 bases outside the gene matches. This CDR3 region has 15 residues. CDR3 amino acids: CASSGTSGSTDTQYF. As DNA, the CDR3 is TGTGCCAGCAGTGGGACTAGCGGGAGCACAGATACGCAGTATTTT.

This chain connects TRBV5-1 to TRBJ2-5, with 7 bases identical to TRBD2. Losses at the gene ends were 5 bases for V and 5 bases for J; bases not matched to a gene: 9. The CDR3 runs 14 residues. The germline gives CDR1 SGHRS, CDR2 YFSETQ. CDR3 sequence (DNA): TGCGCCAGCAGGCTCGGCGGGAGCGGGGAGACCCAGTACTTC. Residues: CASRLGGSGETQYF.

The chain is built from TRBV19 and TRBJ1-2, with 7 bases aligning to TRBD1. The CDR3 covers 12 residues. V shed 5 bases and J 7 bases; nucleotides not matched to a gene: 4. Looked up from germline, CDR1 is LNHDA and CDR2 is SQIVND (reference sequence). In nucleotides, the CDR3 is TGTGCCAGTAGTGAAGGGGGCCGTGGCTACACCTTC. This encodes CASSEGGRGYTF. Using reference TRBV19 and TRBJ1-2 for the parts outside the CDR3, the full variable domain is DGGITQSPKYLFRKEGQNVTLSCEQNLNHDAMYWYRQDPGQGLRLIYYSQIVNDFQKGDIAEGYSVSREKKESFPLTVTSAQKNPTAFYLCASSEGGRGYTFGSGTRLTVV.

The J gene is TRBJ2-3, the V gene TRBV6-6; maybe TRBD1 (5 bases). Germline CDR1 reads MNHNY; CDR2 reads SVGAGI (reference sequence). CDR3 length equals 14 residues. V was trimmed by 6 bases and J by 4 bases, leaving 14 bases between them. In nucleotides, the CDR3 is TGTGCCAGCAGCCCAGGGATGAGCCCAGATACGCAGTATTTT. Translated: CASSPGMSPDTQYF.